One sample yielded the 17 T cell receptor beta chains listed below, sequenced in a study of shared clonotypes between healthy human individuals. Generated by immunoSEQ multiplex PCR, the TCRdb table keeps only in-frame clones and is missing some. Here the sample spans about 490,000 clones, about 82% being singletons. Sequencing was done on a sample of PBMCs. The receptors were gathered from a woman aged 40 to 49 in good health. Some clones in this sample may be carry-over from other donors' samples.

This rearrangement joins TRBV9 to TRBJ2-1; 13 bases align to TRBD2. Germline values: CDR1 SGDLS, CDR2 YYNGEE. Unmatched junction bases numbered 1, after V lost 3 bases and J lost 1 base. The CDR3 has 16 residues. This CDR3 reads CASSAGLAGSYNEQFF. CDR3 DNA sequence: TGTGCCAGCAGCGCGGGACTAGCGGGGTCCTACAATGAGCAGTTCTTC.

The chain joins TRBV5-1 to TRBJ2-5, with TRBD1 as a possible D gene (6 bases). V gave up 0 bases and J gave up 7 bases, with 16 bases separating them. Germline V gene sequence: CDR1 SGHRS, CDR2 YFSETQ. The CDR3 consists of 15 residues. CDR3 loop: CASSLATGEVGTQYF. The CDR3 DNA is TGCGCCAGCAGCTTGGCGACAGGAGAGGTGGGGACCCAGTACTTC.

This chain uses TRBV19 with TRBJ2-2, with TRBD1 matching 8 bases. The trim removed 7 bases at V and 3 bases at J, leaving 13 bases unmatched. CDR1 LNHDA and CDR2 SQIVND come from the germline V gene (reference sequence). CDR3 size: 17 residues. CDR3 nucleotides: TGTGCCAGTATTCCTTCCCCAGGCAGGGGGCACACCGGGGAGCTGTTTTTT. Protein sequence: CASIPSPGRGHTGELFF.

The chain has TRBV27 and TRBJ1-2; D ambiguous. The CDR3 has 17 amino acids. Looked up from germline, CDR1 is MNHEY and CDR2 is SMNVEV (reference sequence). The ends were cut back, 2 bases at V and 3 bases at J, with 19 bases in the middle. CDR3 region: CASSLGRPTRWYYGYTF. CDR3 DNA sequence: TGTGCCAGCAGTTTAGGGCGCCCGACCCGGTGGTACTATGGCTACACCTTC.

The chain links TRBV14 to TRBJ2-2; D unclear. Germline assignment: CDR1 SGHDN and CDR2 FVKESK. This CDR3 is 15 amino acids long. The V end was cut by 1 base, the J end by 0 bases, with 6 bases between. The CDR3, as DNA: TGTGCCAGCAGCCAAGGGCACCCGAACACCGGGGAGCTGTTTTTT. Protein: CASSQGHPNTGELFF.

This clone was counted between two and nine times. V usage is TRBV28 and J usage is TRBJ1-3; D not certain. V was cut by 4 bases and J by 0 bases, with 7 bases left in between. CDR3 length: 14 residues. Germline CDR1 MDHEN, CDR2 SYDVKM. CDR3 loop: CASSSLSSGNTIYF. The CDR3 nucleotides are TGTGCCAGCAGTTCCCTTTCCTCTGGAAACACCATATATTTT. The full variable domain, its missing parts supplied by reference TRBV28 and TRBJ1-3, is DVKVTQSSRYLVKRTGEKVFLECVQDMDHENMFWYRQDPGLGLRLIYFSYDVKMKEKGDIPEGYSVSREKKERFSLILESASTNQTSMYLCASSSLSSGNTIYFGEGSWLTVV.

DNA for the CDR3: TGTGCCAGCCGACAGGGGGCCTCTGGAAACACCATATATTTT. Translation: CASRQGASGNTIYF. The chain uses TRBV19 and TRBJ1-3; TRBD1 aligns across 10 bases. With V trimmed by 9 bases and J by 0 bases, 2 bases remained unmatched. CDR3 length: 14 amino acids. Germline loops: CDR1 LNHDA, CDR2 SQIVND (reference sequence).

This clone has a single count. This may arise from a read error, as a much more abundant clone is one base away. The chain employs TRBV2 and TRBJ2-3, with no clear D. Looked up from germline, CDR1 is SNHLY and CDR2 is FYNNEI. The CDR3 sequence is 11 residues long. V lost 5 bases to trimming and J lost 2 bases, with 2 bases between them. CDR3 nucleotides: TGTGCCAGCAGTTTCACAGATACGCAGTATTTT. It yields the protein CASSFTDTQYF.

This clone was seen more than once but under ten times. The V call is TRBV4-3, the J call TRBJ2-2; D is unclear. Trimming pared 0 bases from V and 6 bases from J, leaving 11 bases between. Germline V lookup: CDR1 LGHNA, CDR2 YSLEER. This CDR3 is built from 15 residues. CDR3 nucleotides: TGCGCCAGCAGCCAAGATGGAGCGTTCGCCGGGGAGCTGTTTTTT. It codes for CASSQDGAFAGELFF.

V and J are TRBV6-5 and TRBJ2-1; 9 bases are shared with TRBD2. Germline CDR1 reads MNHEY; CDR2 reads SVGAGI. CDR3 length equals 15 residues. V gave up 6 bases and J gave up 3 bases; unmatched junction bases: 6. CDR3 in DNA: TGTGCCAGCAGCTTAAAAGCGGGAGGCTACAATGAGCAGTTCTTC. It translates to CASSLKAGGYNEQFF.

The genes are TRBV15 and TRBJ2-5; possible D gene TRBD1, 5 bases. Germline loops: CDR1 LNHNV, CDR2 YYDKDF (reference sequence). V dropped 5 bases and J dropped 2 bases, with 12 bases sitting between them. This CDR3 region has 14 residues. In nucleotides, the CDR3 is TGTGCCACCAGCGGCACAGGTGATCAAGAGACCCAGTACTTC. Translating gives CATSGTGDQETQYF.

The J gene is TRBJ1-5, the V gene TRBV7-2; 9 bases match TRBD1. CDR3 size: 15 residues. J lost 4 bases, V lost 5 bases, and 6 bases had no gene match. In germline, CDR1 is SGHTA, CDR2 FQGNSA. CDR3 sequence reads: CASSPDRGNNQPQHF. The DNA for the CDR3 is TGTGCCAGCAGCCCGGACAGGGGAAATAATCAGCCCCAGCATTTT.

V gene TRBV18 combines with J gene TRBJ2-3, with D unclear. Germline lookup yields CDR1 KGHSH and CDR2 LQKENI. The CDR3 is 14 residues long. V shed 2 bases and J shed 4 bases, with 10 bases lying between them. CDR3 in amino acids: CASSPGRSADTQYF. CDR3 sequence (DNA): TGTGCCAGCTCACCAGGACGATCGGCAGATACGCAGTATTTT.

The V call is TRBV7-3, the J call TRBJ1-1; tentative D call: TRBD1 (6 bases). V lost 5 bases, J lost 0 bases, and 16 bases lay in between. In germline, CDR1 is SGHTA, CDR2 FQGTGA. CDR3 length: 16 residues. The DNA for the CDR3 is TGTGCCAGCAGCCACGGACAGAATCGGATGAACACTGAAGCTTTCTTT. It specifies CASSHGQNRMNTEAFF.

CDR3: CASSGGLGSYEQYF. Here the CDR3 DNA reads TGCGCCAGCAGTGGGGGACTAGGGTCCTACGAGCAGTACTTC. The chain is built from TRBV10-2 and TRBJ2-5; TRBD2 matches 8 bases. Judging by the DNA end, TRBJ2-7 fits better; the J call may be wrong. Germline CDR1 WSHSY, CDR2 SAAADI. There are 14 residues in the CDR3.

The chain carries TRBV7-9 and TRBJ1-2; 10 bases are shared with TRBD1. Per the germline V gene, CDR1 is SEHNR and CDR2 is FQNEAQ (reference sequence). The V segment lost 5 bases and the J segment 2 bases; nucleotides outside the gene matches: 8. The CDR3 contains 16 residues. The CDR3 sequence is CASSPPRTGGNYGYTF. The CDR3 coding sequence is TGTGCCAGCAGCCCTCCCCGGACAGGGGGAAACTATGGCTACACCTTC.

The chain uses TRBV10-3 and TRBJ1-2; D is ambiguous. The CDR3 runs 13 residues. V lost 0 bases and J 5 bases, leaving 7 bases between the germline ends. Per germline, CDR1 ENHRY and CDR2 SYGVKD. The CDR3 loop is CAISESLGYGYTF. The CDR3 DNA reads TGTGCCATCAGTGAGTCGTTGGGTTATGGCTACACCTTC.